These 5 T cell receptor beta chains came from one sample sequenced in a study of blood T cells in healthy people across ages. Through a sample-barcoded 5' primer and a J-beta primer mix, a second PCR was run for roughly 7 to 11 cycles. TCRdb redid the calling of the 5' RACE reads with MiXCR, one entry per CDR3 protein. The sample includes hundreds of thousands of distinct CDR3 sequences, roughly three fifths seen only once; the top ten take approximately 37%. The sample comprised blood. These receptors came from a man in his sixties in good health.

CDR3 nucleotide sequence: TGCAGTGCTGTTAGACAGTATAGCTACACCTTC. Translating it yields CSAVRQYSYTF. The V call is TRBV20-1, the J call TRBJ1-2; tentatively, D is TRBD1 (5 bases). The germline CDR1 and CDR2 sequences are DFQATT and SNEGSKA (reference sequence). This CDR3 is 11 amino acids long. V lost 5 bases to trimming and J lost 9 bases, with 13 bases between them.

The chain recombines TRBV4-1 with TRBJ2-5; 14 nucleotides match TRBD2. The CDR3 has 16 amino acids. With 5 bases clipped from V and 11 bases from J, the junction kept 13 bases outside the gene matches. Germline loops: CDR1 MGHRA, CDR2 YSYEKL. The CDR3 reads CASSRRTSGGNDEQYF. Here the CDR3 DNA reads TGCGCCAGCAGCAGACGGACTAGCGGGGGGAATGATGAGCAGTACTTC.

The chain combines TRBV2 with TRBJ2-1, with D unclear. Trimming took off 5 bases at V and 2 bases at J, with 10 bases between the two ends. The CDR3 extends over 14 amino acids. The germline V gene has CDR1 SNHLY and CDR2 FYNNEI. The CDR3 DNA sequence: TGTGCCAGCAGTACAGAGAGGCCCTACAATGAGCAGTTCTTC. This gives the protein CASSTERPYNEQFF.

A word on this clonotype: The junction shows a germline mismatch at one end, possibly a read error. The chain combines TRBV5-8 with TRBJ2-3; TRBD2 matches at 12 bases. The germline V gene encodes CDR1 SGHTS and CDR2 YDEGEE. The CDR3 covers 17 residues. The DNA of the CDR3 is TGTGCCAGCAGCTTAGGACTAGCGGGGTTCGTCACAGGTACGCAGTATTTT. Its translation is CASSLGLAGFVTGTQYF.

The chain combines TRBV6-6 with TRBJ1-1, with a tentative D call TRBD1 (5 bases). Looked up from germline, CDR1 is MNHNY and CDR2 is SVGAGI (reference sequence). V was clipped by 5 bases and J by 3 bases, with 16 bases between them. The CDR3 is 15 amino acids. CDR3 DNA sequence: TGTGCCAGCAGTAAAACAGGAGGCTCGCACACTGAAGCTTTCTTT. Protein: CASSKTGGSHTEAFF.